The text below deals with one T cell receptor (beta chain). Its antigen is undetermined. This entry is derived from a study of yellow fever vaccine responses in identical twins. TCRdb analysed the RT-PCR reads with MiXCR anew, one entry per CDR3 protein. The sample carries 13,000 or so distinct CDR3 sequences, 70% to 90% recorded once. The CDR3 length is 15 residues. V shed 1 base and J shed 4 bases, with 14 bases lying between them. Germline CDR1 GTSNPN, CDR2 SVGIG (reference sequence). Findings and limits, study-wide: Twins' vaccine T cell responses were reported to seem partly convergent and partly personalized.

The sequenced sample was T cells from blood (PBMCs), unsorted or a sorted subset (not recorded which), obtained before or after yellow fever vaccination (not recorded which). This TCR came from a woman aged 18-29 years who received the yellow fever vaccine. The V call is TRBV30, the J call TRBJ2-1, with a tentative D call TRBD2 (7 bases). The chain's CDR3 is CAWSDGGRSYNEQFF. CDR3 nucleotides: TGTGCCTGGAGTGACGGGGGGCGATCGTACAATGAGCAGTTCTTC.